Sequencing of this T cell receptor (beta chain) was carried out in a study of early T cells in non-severe SARS-CoV-2 infection. Notes on the study in general: VDJdb-based matching was biased toward anti-spike CD8 responses and missed private and CD4 specificities.

Concerning this clonotype: No antigen is known for it.

Unique molecular identifiers were added to individual cDNA molecules. From the 5' RACE reads, TCRdb called clonotypes with MiXCR, one entry per CDR3 protein. The sample includes about 25,000 distinct CDR3 sequences, about 4.5% of them seen just once. This CDR3 spans 17 amino acids. From germline, CDR1 is MDHEN and CDR2 SYDVKM. Losses at the gene ends were 3 bases for V and 2 bases for J; bases not matched to a gene: 13. The receptor comes from an adult who was a healthcare worker with PCR-confirmed SARS-CoV-2 infection or an uninfected control (not recorded which). The V and J genes are TRBV28 and TRBJ2-7, with TRBD2 matching 7 bases. Specimen: whole blood. CDR3 region: CASSFISAGTITYEQYF. CDR3 in DNA: TGTGCCAGCAGTTTTATCTCGGCGGGGACTATCACCTACGAGCAGTACTTC.